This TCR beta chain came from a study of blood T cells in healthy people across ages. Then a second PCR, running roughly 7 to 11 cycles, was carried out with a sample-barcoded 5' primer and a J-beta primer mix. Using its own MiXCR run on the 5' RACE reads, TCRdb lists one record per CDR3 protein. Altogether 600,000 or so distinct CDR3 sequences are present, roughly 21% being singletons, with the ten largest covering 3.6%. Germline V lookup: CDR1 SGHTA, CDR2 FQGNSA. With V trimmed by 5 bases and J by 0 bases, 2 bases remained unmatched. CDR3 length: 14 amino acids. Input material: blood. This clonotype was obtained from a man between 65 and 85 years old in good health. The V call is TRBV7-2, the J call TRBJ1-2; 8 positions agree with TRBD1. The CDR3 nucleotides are TGTGCCAGCAGCCGGGACAGGCCTAACTATGGCTACACCTTC. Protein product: CASSRDRPNYGYTF.